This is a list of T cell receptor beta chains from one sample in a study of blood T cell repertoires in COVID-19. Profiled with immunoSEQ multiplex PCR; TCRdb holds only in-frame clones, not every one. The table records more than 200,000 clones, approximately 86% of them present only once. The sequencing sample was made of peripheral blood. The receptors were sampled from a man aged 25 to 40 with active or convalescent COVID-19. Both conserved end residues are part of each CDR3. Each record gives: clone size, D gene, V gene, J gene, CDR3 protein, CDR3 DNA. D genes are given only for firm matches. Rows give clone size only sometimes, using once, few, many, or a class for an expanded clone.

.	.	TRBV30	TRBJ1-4	CAWSAPGTLKKLFF	TGTGCCTGGAGTGCCCCCGGGACATTGAAAAAACTGTTTTTT
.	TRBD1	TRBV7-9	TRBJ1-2	CASSHRQGFGYGYTF	TGTGCCAGCAGCCACCGACAGGGGTTTGGGTATGGCTACACCTTC
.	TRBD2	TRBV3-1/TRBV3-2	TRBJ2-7	CASSQGSGGAYEQYF	TGTGCCAGCAGCCAAGGGTCGGGGGGGGCCTACGAGCAGTACTTC
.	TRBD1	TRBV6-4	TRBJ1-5	CASSSDRDQPQHF	TGTGCCAGCAGCTCTGACAGGGATCAGCCCCAGCATTTT
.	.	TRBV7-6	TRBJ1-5	CASSLEEGFNQPQHF	TGTGCCAGCAGCTTAGAGGAGGGGTTCAATCAGCCCCAGCATTTT
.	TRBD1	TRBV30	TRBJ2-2	CAWIRGLGTGELFF	TGTGCCTGGATCAGGGGGCTGGGCACCGGGGAGCTGTTTTTT
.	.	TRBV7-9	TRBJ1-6	CASSFGGNNSPLHF	TGTGCCAGCAGCTTTGGCGGAAATAATTCACCCCTCCACTTT
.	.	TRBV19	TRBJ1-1	CASSISGGSNTEAFF	TGTGCCAGTAGTATTAGTGGCGGATCGAACACTGAAGCTTTCTTT
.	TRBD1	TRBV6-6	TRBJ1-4	CASLPNRGRNEKLFF	TGTGCCAGTCTACCTAACAGGGGGCGGAATGAAAAACTGTTTTTT
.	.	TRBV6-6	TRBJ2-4	CASSPNTSVRGAKNIQYF	TGTGCCAGCAGTCCAAACACATCGGTCAGGGGAGCCAAAAACATTCAGTACTTC
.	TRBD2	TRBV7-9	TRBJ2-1	CASSPLRLAGGWGEQFF	TGTGCCAGCAGCCCCCTTCGGCTAGCGGGGGGGTGGGGTGAGCAGTTCTTC
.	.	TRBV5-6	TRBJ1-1	CASRVSYSGSTEAFF	TGTGCCAGCAGAGTCAGTTACAGCGGGAGCACTGAAGCTTTCTTT
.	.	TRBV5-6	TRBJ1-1	CASSLGRGNTEAFF	TGTGCCAGCAGCTTAGGACGGGGGAACACTGAAGCTTTCTTT
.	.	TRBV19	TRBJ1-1	CASSAGIGEAFF	TGTGCCAGTTCCGCGGGGATCGGGGAAGCTTTCTTT
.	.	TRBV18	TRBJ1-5	CASSPLPVGESQPQHF	TGTGCCAGCTCACCCCTCCCCGTAGGGGAAAGTCAGCCCCAGCATTTT
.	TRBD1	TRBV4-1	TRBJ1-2	CASSQVAGTESYGYTF	TGCGCCAGCAGCCAAGTCGCGGGGACAGAGAGCTATGGCTACACCTTC
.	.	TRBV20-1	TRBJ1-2	CSASPPGHGYTF	TGCAGTGCTAGTCCGCCAGGGCATGGCTACACCTTC
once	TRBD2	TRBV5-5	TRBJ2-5	CASSLVTVGGGPQETQYF	TGTGCCAGCAGCTTGGTTACTGTGGGCGGGGGGCCCCAAGAGACCCAGTACTTC
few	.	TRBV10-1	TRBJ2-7	CASSVGSHEQYF	TGCGCCAGCAGTGTAGGGAGCCACGAGCAGTACTTC
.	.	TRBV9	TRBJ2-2	CASSVVPSAGELFF	TGTGCCAGCAGCGTAGTCCCGTCGGCCGGGGAGCTGTTTTTT
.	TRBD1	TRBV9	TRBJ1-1	CASKLGTGGNTEAFF	TGTGCCAGCAAGCTAGGGACAGGGGGGAACACTGAAGCTTTCTTT
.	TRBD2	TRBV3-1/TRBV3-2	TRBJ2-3	CASSQRLAGDTQYF	TGTGCCAGCAGCCAACGACTAGCGGGGGATACGCAGTATTTT
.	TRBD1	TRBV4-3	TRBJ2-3	CASSQEAPRTGSTDTQYF	TGCGCCAGCAGCCAAGAGGCACCCCGGACAGGGAGCACAGATACGCAGTATTTT
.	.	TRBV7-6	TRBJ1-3	CASSLAQVASGNTIYF	TGTGCCAGCAGCTTAGCGCAGGTGGCCTCTGGAAACACCATATATTTT
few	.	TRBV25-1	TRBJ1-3	CASSRGGLGNTIYF	TGTGCCAGCAGTAGGGGGGGGCTGGGAAACACCATATATTTT
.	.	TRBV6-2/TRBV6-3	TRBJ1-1	CASSTFGGGNTEAFF	TGTGCCAGCAGTACCTTTGGCGGGGGGAACACTGAAGCTTTCTTT
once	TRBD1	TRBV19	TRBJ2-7	CASSPGTGATYEQYF	TGTGCCAGTAGTCCAGGGACAGGGGCCACCTACGAGCAGTACTTC
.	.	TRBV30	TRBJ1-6	CAWSFQGYNSPLHF	TGTGCCTGGAGTTTCCAGGGCTATAATTCACCCCTCCACTTT
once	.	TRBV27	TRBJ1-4	CASSISGRTNEKLFF	TGTGCCAGCAGTATCTCGGGGAGAACTAATGAAAAACTGTTTTTT
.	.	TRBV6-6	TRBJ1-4	CASIQGMDEKLFF	TGTGCCAGCATTCAGGGGATGGATGAAAAACTGTTTTTT
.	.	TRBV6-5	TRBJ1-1	CASRPPGENTEAFF	TGTGCCAGCAGACCCCCGGGGGAGAATACTGAAGCTTTCTTT
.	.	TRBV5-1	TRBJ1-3	CASSLSAQGRNSGNTIYF	TGCGCCAGCAGCTTGTCCGCTCAGGGGCGAAACTCTGGAAACACCATATATTTT
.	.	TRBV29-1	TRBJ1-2	CSALPTGVVDYGYTF	TGCAGCGCCCTACCCACGGGGGTAGTTGACTATGGCTACACCTTC
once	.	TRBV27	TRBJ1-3	CASREAGDVNTIYF	TGTGCCAGCAGGGAGGCAGGGGACGTAAACACCATATATTTT
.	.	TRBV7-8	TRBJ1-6	CASSLGGARVRSPLHF	TGTGCCAGCAGCTTAGGGGGCGCAAGAGTCAGGTCACCCCTCCACTTT
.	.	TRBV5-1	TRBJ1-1	CASSWRDAGNTEAFF	TGCGCCAGCAGCTGGCGGGACGCCGGGAACACTGAAGCTTTCTTT
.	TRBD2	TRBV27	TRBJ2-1	CASRPSGGSYNEQFF	TGTGCCAGCAGACCAAGCGGGGGGTCATACAATGAGCAGTTCTTC
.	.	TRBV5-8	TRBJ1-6	CASSFNRAPYSPLHF	TGTGCCAGCAGCTTTAACAGGGCCCCCTATTCACCCCTCCACTTT
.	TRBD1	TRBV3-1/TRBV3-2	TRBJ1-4	CASSQQRDRVSGEKLFF	TGTGCCAGCAGCCAACAAAGGGACAGGGTCTCGGGGGAAAAACTGTTTTTT
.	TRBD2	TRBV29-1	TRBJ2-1	CSVGPGLAYYNEQFF	TGCAGCGTCGGACCGGGACTAGCGTACTACAATGAGCAGTTCTTC
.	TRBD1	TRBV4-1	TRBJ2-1	CASSQDNRGSYNEQFF	TGCGCCAGCAGCCAAGATAACAGGGGTTCCTACAATGAGCAGTTCTTC
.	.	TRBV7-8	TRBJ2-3	CASSLVTGGSTDTQYF	TGTGCCAGCAGCTTAGTGACCGGGGGAAGCACAGATACGCAGTATTTT
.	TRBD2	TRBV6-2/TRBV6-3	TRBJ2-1	CASSLSGGEYNEQFF	TGTGCCAGCAGTCTTAGCGGGGGGGAGTACAATGAGCAGTTCTTC
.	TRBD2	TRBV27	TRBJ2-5	CASSSAGRLKETQYF	TGTGCCAGCAGTTCAGCGGGACGGCTTAAAGAGACCCAGTACTTC
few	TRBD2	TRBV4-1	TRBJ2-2	CASSQGSSGGPTGELFF	TGCGCCAGCAGCCAAGGTTCCAGCGGGGGACCCACCGGGGAGCTGTTTTTT
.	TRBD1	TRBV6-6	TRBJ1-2	CASSHTGDYGYTF	TGTGCCAGCAGTCACACAGGGGACTATGGCTACACCTTC
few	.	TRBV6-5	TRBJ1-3	CASRDTLGDTIYF	TGTGCCAGCAGGGACACTTTGGGCGACACCATATATTTT
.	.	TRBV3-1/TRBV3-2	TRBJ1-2	CASSQPPGNYGYTF	TGTGCCAGCAGCCAACCACCCGGGAACTATGGCTACACCTTC
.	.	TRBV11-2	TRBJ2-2	CASSLAQTQGGTGELFF	TGTGCCAGCAGCTTAGCCCAGACACAGGGTGGTACCGGGGAGCTGTTTTTT
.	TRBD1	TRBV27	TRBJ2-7	CASRPGQGYEQYF	TGTGCCAGCAGGCCGGGACAGGGCTACGAGCAGTACTTC
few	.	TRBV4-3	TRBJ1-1	CASSQDYGVVLRGTEAFF	TGCGCCAGCAGCCAAGATTATGGGGTGGTACTGCGGGGCACTGAAGCTTTCTTT
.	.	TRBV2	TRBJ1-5	CASSVGQGANQPQHF	TGTGCCAGCAGTGTCGGCCAGGGCGCAAATCAGCCCCAGCATTTT
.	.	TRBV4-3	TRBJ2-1	CASSHNNEQFF	TGCGCCAGCAGCCACAACAATGAGCAGTTCTTC
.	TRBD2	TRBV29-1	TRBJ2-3	CSVDPSGGTDTQYF	TGCAGCGTTGATCCCAGCGGGGGCACAGATACGCAGTATTTT
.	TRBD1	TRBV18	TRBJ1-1	CASSLTGVRTEAFF	TGTGCCAGCTCACTAACAGGGGTGAGGACTGAAGCTTTCTTT